This entry lists 15 T cell receptor beta chains sequenced from one sample in a study of human T cells and chemical hapten exposure. Each CDR3 protein is one row after TCRdb ran MiXCR on the RACE reads. The sample includes about 84,000 distinct CDR3 sequences, about a tenth of them seen just once. Sample time point: patch test 3, about 24 weeks after DPC sensitization. The treatment is: therapeutic diphenylcyclopropenone sensitization with weekly scalp DPC. Sequencing was performed on whole blood, taken in connection with sensitization to the hapten diphenylcyclopropenone (DPC). The receptors originated from a woman in her 50s with alopecia areata. Some clones in this sample may be carry-over from other donors' samples.

This clonotype came up many times. CDR3 coding DNA: TGTGCCAGCAGCCTGGGCACGGGGCCGAACACTGAAGCTTTCTTT. This sequence encodes CASSLGTGPNTEAFF. The rearrangement uses TRBV28 and TRBJ1-1, with D possibly being TRBD1 (5 bases). Germline V gene data show CDR1 as MDHEN and CDR2 as SYDVKM. CDR3 length equals 15 residues. V lost 6 bases to trimming and J lost 1 base, with 15 bases between them.

This clonotype was seen many times. V gene TRBV27 combines with J gene TRBJ1-2; D possibly corresponds to TRBD1 (6 bases). The CDR3 is 12 amino acids. Trimming shortened V by 2 bases and J by 8 bases, and 9 bases separated the two germline ends. Germline V gene data show CDR1 as MNHEY and CDR2 as SMNVEV (reference sequence). The CDR3 loop reads CASSLKGEGYTF. The CDR3, as DNA: TGTGCCAGCAGTTTAAAGGGGGAAGGCTACACCTTC.

This clonotype has only a few counts. The chain joins TRBV29-1 to TRBJ2-3; tentative D call: TRBD1 (5 bases). V was cut by 5 bases and J by 3 bases, with 9 bases left in between. CDR1 and CDR2 from the germline V gene are SQVTM and ANQGSEA. The CDR3 has 12 residues. The CDR3 loop is CSVMTDTDTQYF. CDR3 nucleotide sequence: TGCAGCGTTATGACAGATACAGATACGCAGTATTTT.

This clonotype was observed a few times. V gene TRBV7-9 combines with J gene TRBJ2-1, with D unresolved. The CDR3 length is 16 residues. Per germline, CDR1 SEHNR and CDR2 FQNEAQ (reference sequence). Trimming removed 5 bases from V and 1 base from J, with 15 bases in between. CDR3: CASSLALAASYNEQFF. The CDR3 coding sequence is TGTGCCAGCAGCCTTGCTTTAGCAGCTTCCTACAATGAGCAGTTCTTC.

The chain joins TRBV29-1 to TRBJ2-2; 9 positions agree with TRBD2. Unmatched junction bases numbered 15, after V lost 4 bases and J lost 6 bases. The CDR3 length is 17 residues. Per germline, CDR1 SQVTM and CDR2 ANQGSEA. The CDR3 coding sequence is TGCAGCGTTGGCCCCGACCCGCTAGCGGGAATGGCCGGGGAGCTGTTTTTT. This encodes CSVGPDPLAGMAGELFF.

This clonotype was detected a few times. The chain is built from TRBV29-1 and TRBJ2-5, with 12 bases lining up with TRBD2. Germline CDR1 reads SQVTM; CDR2 reads ANQGSEA. V lost 4 bases to trimming and J lost 6 bases; unmatched junction nucleotides: 18. This CDR3 has 18 residues. This chain's CDR3 is CSVGGFGTSGQTLKTQYF. Here the CDR3 DNA reads TGCAGCGTTGGCGGGTTCGGGACTAGCGGGCAGACTTTAAAGACCCAGTACTTC.

This clonotype has ten or more counts. The CDR3 sequence is CASSETGVLAFF. CDR3 bases: TGTGCCAGCAGCGAAACAGGGGTCCTAGCTTTCTTT. The genes are TRBV7-9 and TRBJ1-1; 7 bases agree with TRBD1. CDR3 length: 12 amino acids. V trimming: 5 bases; J trimming: 10 bases; junction bases outside the gene matches: 7. CDR1 is SEHNR, CDR2 FQNEAQ, per germline (reference sequence).

The chain has TRBV28 and TRBJ2-3, with 7 bases matching TRBD1. This CDR3 has 14 residues. Germline CDR1 MDHEN, CDR2 SYDVKM. V was clipped by 8 bases and J by 4 bases; unmatched bases: 9. CDR3 sequence: CASGSGQGADTQYF. The CDR3 DNA follows: TGTGCCAGCGGATCCGGGCAGGGGGCAGATACGCAGTATTTT.

J is TRBJ2-5 and V is TRBV7-2; 11 nucleotides match TRBD2. The CDR3 spans 15 residues. Germline lookup yields CDR1 SGHTA and CDR2 FQGNSA. V lost 5 bases and J lost 5; bases outside the gene matches: 7. CDR3 DNA sequence: TGTGCCAGCAGCCCCCTGCGACTAGCGGGGGAGACCCAGTACTTC. Amino acid sequence: CASSPLRLAGETQYF.

This clonotype has a handful of counts. The chain couples TRBV3-1 to TRBJ1-4; 7 bases align to TRBD1. The V and J ends lost 0 bases and 3 bases, in that order; junction bases with no gene match: 1. This CDR3 is 15 amino acids long. The germline CDR1 and CDR2 sequences are LGHDT and YNNKEL (reference sequence). CDR3 in DNA: TGTGCCAGCAGCCAAGACGGGACAGCTAATGAAAAACTGTTTTTT. Protein sequence: CASSQDGTANEKLFF.

The chain uses TRBV6-4 and TRBJ2-1; TRBD1 agrees at 7 bases. CDR3 size: 15 residues. Germline V lookup: CDR1 MRHNA, CDR2 SNTAGT. J lost 7 bases, V lost 4 bases, and 10 bases had no gene match. CDR3 DNA: TGTGCCAGCAGTGCCCGAAGGGGGCGGGCAAATGAGCAGTTCTTC. Protein product: CASSARRGRANEQFF.

This clonotype was observed a handful of times. This sequence joins TRBV29-1 and TRBJ2-7; D is unclear. V was shortened by 2 bases and J by 1 base, with 3 bases between the two germline ends. Germline V lookup: CDR1 SQVTM, CDR2 ANQGSEA. The CDR3 sequence is 11 residues long. CDR3 DNA sequence: TGCAGCGTTGAAACTTCCTACGAGCAGTACTTC. Residues: CSVETSYEQYF.

This clonotype was observed a few times. The chain has TRBV28 and TRBJ2-7; D not resolved. Germline CDR1 MDHEN, CDR2 SYDVKM. Trimming took off 5 bases at V and 3 bases at J, with 8 bases between the two ends. This CDR3 is built from 12 residues. CDR3 sequence (DNA): TGTGCCAGCAGTATGAGCTACTACGAGCAGTACTTC. Translating it yields CASSMSYYEQYF.

In this sample, this clonotype turned up many times. This sequence joins TRBV7-9 and TRBJ2-5; 7 bases map to TRBD1. The germline V gene has CDR1 SEHNR and CDR2 FQNEAQ (reference sequence). J gave up 2 bases and V 8 bases, and 8 bases lay outside the gene matches. The CDR3 totals 14 residues. The chain's CDR3 is CASAKGQSQETQYF. The DNA for the CDR3 is TGTGCCAGCGCTAAGGGACAGAGTCAAGAGACCCAGTACTTC.

This clonotype was seen more than once but under ten times. The V and J genes are TRBV11-2 and TRBJ2-3; D call uncertain. Germline-derived CDR1 and CDR2 are SGHAT and FQNNGV. The V gene lost 5 bases and the J gene lost 7 bases, with 10 bases spanning the gap. The CDR3 covers 12 residues. CDR3 in amino acids: CASSLLFHTQYF. CDR3 bases: TGTGCCAGCAGCCTCCTCTTTCATACGCAGTATTTT.